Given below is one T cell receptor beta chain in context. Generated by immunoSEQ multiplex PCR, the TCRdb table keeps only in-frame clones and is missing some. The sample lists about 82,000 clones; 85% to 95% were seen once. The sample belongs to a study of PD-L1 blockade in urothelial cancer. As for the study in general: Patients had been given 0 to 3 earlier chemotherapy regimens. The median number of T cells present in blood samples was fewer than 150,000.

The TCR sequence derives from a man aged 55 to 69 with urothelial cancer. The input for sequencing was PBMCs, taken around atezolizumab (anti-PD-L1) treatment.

CDR3: CASSPSQGRAFF. The CDR3 DNA is TGTGCCAGCTCACCATCACAGGGGAGGGCTTTCTTT. J is TRBJ1-1 and V is TRBV18, with TRBD1 matching 7 bases. Trimming at V came to 2 bases and at J to 11 bases, leaving 5 bases not matched to a gene. CDR1 and CDR2 (germline): KGHSH, LQKENI. CDR3 length: 12 residues.